The 8 T cell receptor beta chains below were found in one sample sequenced in a study of T cells in Graves' hyperthyroidism and ophthalmopathy. Amplification yielded TCR beta CDR3 regions, with RNA transcripts as the source. RT-PCR in the first round (using the HTBI primer set) targeted the TCR CDR3. TCRdb ran MiXCR on the multiplex PCR reads and lists one entry per CDR3 protein. The table includes a few hundred thousand distinct CDR3 sequences, approximately 14% detected once. The sequencing sample was made of blood. These receptors were taken from a woman aged 18-29 years with Graves' hyperthyroidism.

The sample holds one count of this clonotype. V and J are TRBV12-3 or TRBV12-4 and TRBJ1-4; TRBD1 matches 9 bases. This CDR3 contains 14 residues. The trim removed 11 bases at V and 7 bases at J, leaving 11 bases unmatched. CDR3 sequence: CASMRTGVGEKLFF. The CDR3 DNA reads TGTGCCTCAATGCGGACAGGGGTTGGTGAAAAACTGTTTTTT.

This clonotype has ten or more counts. The gene calls are TRBV6-1 and TRBJ1-4; D is perhaps TRBD1 (6 bases). From germline, CDR1 is MNHNS and CDR2 SASEGT. This CDR3 has 16 residues. With 5 bases removed from V and 8 bases from J, the gap between germline ends came to 21 bases. The CDR3 region has the DNA TGTGCCAGCAGTTCAAGTTGGGGGCATCAAGAGGAAAAACTGTTTTTT. It translates to CASSSSWGHQEEKLFF.

The rearrangement uses TRBV24-1 and TRBJ1-2; D is uncertain. The CDR3 spans 13 residues. V lost 3 bases and J lost 1, with 5 bases in between. Germline V gives CDR1 KGHDR, CDR2 SFDVKD. This CDR3 reads CATSDPNNYGYTF. The CDR3 DNA reads TGTGCCACCAGTGATCCTAATAACTATGGCTACACCTTC.

At least ten counts were recorded for this clonotype. The rearrangement links TRBV6-1 to TRBJ1-2, with 7 positions matching TRBD1. Losses at the gene ends were 6 bases for V and 3 bases for J; bases not matched to a gene: 10. Looked up from germline, CDR1 is MNHNS and CDR2 is SASEGT. The CDR3 is made up of 15 amino acids. As DNA, the CDR3 is TGTGCCAGCAGGCCACCGGGACAGATATACTATGGCTACACCTTC. Its translation: CASRPPGQIYYGYTF.

This clonotype has at least ten counts. The genes are TRBV6-2 or TRBV6-3 and TRBJ2-3, with D possibly TRBD1 on 6 matching bases. There are 14 residues in the CDR3. Germline CDR1 and CDR2: MNHEY and SVGEGT. V gave up 5 bases and J gave up 4 bases, with 13 bases separating them. CDR3 loop: CASSQNRVADTQYF. The CDR3 nucleotides read TGTGCCAGCAGTCAAAACAGGGTGGCAGATACGCAGTATTTT.

This clonotype has at least ten counts. The V gene is TRBV19, the J gene TRBJ2-2; D ambiguous. V lost 5 bases and J lost 4, with 8 bases in between. CDR1 and CDR2 (germline): LNHDA, SQIVND (reference sequence). There are 13 residues in the CDR3. The CDR3 spells CASSFASTGELFF. DNA of the CDR3: TGTGCCAGTAGTTTCGCGAGCACCGGGGAGCTGTTTTTT.

This clonotype has a handful of counts. The junction departs from the called germline gene at one end, perhaps through a read error. In nucleotides, the CDR3 is TGTGTCAGCAGCTTAGAGGGCGGACTAGCGGGCATCTCCTACGAGCAGTACTTC. Protein: CVSSLEGGLAGISYEQYF. The J gene is TRBJ2-7, the V gene TRBV11-2, with 11 bases matching TRBD2. This CDR3 is 18 amino acids long. Germline V CDR1 and CDR2: SGHAT, FQNNGV.

As concerns this clonotype: This may arise from a read error, as a much more abundant clone is one base away. The chain couples TRBV3-1 to TRBJ1-4, with a weak D call TRBD1 (6 bases). The V gene's germline CDR1 is LGHDT and CDR2 YNNKEL (reference sequence). V was pared by 4 bases and J by 0 bases, with 9 bases between. The CDR3 loop spans 15 amino acids. The CDR3 nucleotides are TGTGCCAGCAGCCCTGGGGGCTCAACTAATGAAAAACTGTTTTTT. It yields the protein CASSPGGSTNEKLFF.